One sample yielded the 13 T cell receptor beta chains listed below, sequenced in a study of beta chain features in type 1 diabetes. Whole-study results and caveats: Shortening that was moderate but significant affected the TCRB CDR3s of Type 1 diabetes patients in all four CD4+ subsets.

Reverse transcription of all isolated RNA meant that expressed TCRB transcripts were sequenced. The method was immunoSEQ multiplex PCR; TCRdb's version includes in-frame clones alone and lacks a portion of them. Seen here are fewer than 400,000 clones, approximately 9.9% observed once, and the top ten hold roughly 0.99%. Their cognate antigens are unknown. Source material: central memory CD4+ T cells from blood. Receptor source: a man in his thirties or forties with type 1 diabetes.

A few counts support this clone. The chain carries TRBV7-2 and TRBJ2-1; the match to TRBD2 covers 11 bases. Germline V CDR1 and CDR2: SGHTA, FQGNSA. The CDR3 is made up of 17 amino acids. V was clipped by 2 bases and J by 7 bases; unmatched bases: 10. The CDR3 sequence is CASSLTSGGRLMNEQFF. CDR3 coding DNA: TGTGCCAGCAGCTTAACTAGCGGGGGTAGGTTGATGAATGAGCAGTTCTTC.

This clone was observed a handful of times. V usage is TRBV18 and J usage is TRBJ1-5; 8 nucleotides line up with TRBD1. CDR3 length: 15 amino acids. J gave up 4 bases and V 2 bases, and 4 bases lay outside the gene matches. Germline V CDR1 and CDR2: KGHSH, LQKENI. CDR3 sequence reads: CASSPNGQGNQPQHF. CDR3 nucleotides: TGTGCCAGCTCACCAAACGGACAGGGTAATCAGCCCCAGCATTTT.

As concerns this clone: This same CDR3 is encoded by further DNA sequences in the sample. V and J are TRBV10-3 and TRBJ1-2; D possibly corresponds to TRBD1 (6 bases). Looked up from germline, CDR1 is ENHRY and CDR2 is SYGVKD. V was cut by 0 bases and J by 7 bases, with 12 bases left in between. The CDR3 is 14 amino acids. CDR3: CAISESEAGAGYTF. The CDR3 coding sequence is TGTGCCATCAGTGAGTCTGAGGCAGGGGCTGGCTACACCTTC.

This clone has a handful of counts. V and J are TRBV7-2 and TRBJ1-1, with 7 bases matching TRBD1. Germline V gene data show CDR1 as SGHTA and CDR2 as FQGNSA. The CDR3 contains 16 residues. With 1 base clipped from V and 5 bases from J, the junction kept 10 bases outside the gene matches. The CDR3 loop is CASSLGPGGLGTEAFF. DNA for the CDR3: TGTGCCAGCAGCTTAGGTCCAGGGGGATTAGGTACTGAAGCTTTCTTT.

The chain combines TRBV19 with TRBJ2-6; TRBD2 matches 7 bases. Germline CDR1 is LNHDA and CDR2 is SQIVND (reference sequence). With V trimmed by 6 bases and J by 0 bases, 11 bases remained unmatched. There are 18 residues in the CDR3. DNA for the CDR3: TGTGCCAGTAGACACGGACTAGGCATAACCTCTGGGGCCAACGTCCTGACTTTC. Protein product: CASRHGLGITSGANVLTF. The full variable domain, in which reference TRBV19 and TRBJ2-6 provide the parts outside the CDR3, is DGGITQSPKYLFRKEGQNVTLSCEQNLNHDAMYWYRQDPGQGLRLIYYSQIVNDFQKGDIAEGYSVSREKKESFPLTVTSAQKNPTAFYLCASRHGLGITSGANVLTFGAGSRLTVL.

This clone came up a few times. This rearrangement joins TRBV28 to TRBJ2-5; 8 nucleotides line up with TRBD1. The J call may be faulty, since TRBJ2-7 better matches the DNA end. CDR1 and CDR2 (germline): MDHEN, SYDVKM. CDR3 size: 15 residues. The CDR3 region has the DNA TGTGCCAGCAGTTTGGGGCAAGACAGGGGCTACGAGCAGTACTTC. It specifies CASSLGQDRGYEQYF.

This chain connects TRBV14 to TRBJ1-1; 11 bases match TRBD1. The trim removed 3 bases at V and 11 bases at J, leaving 8 bases unmatched. The CDR3 loop spans 14 amino acids. From germline, CDR1 is SGHDN and CDR2 FVKESK. CDR3 residues: CASSQADRGRLAFF. CDR3 in DNA: TGTGCCAGCAGCCAGGCGGACAGGGGGCGCCTGGCTTTCTTT.

This clone was recorded a few times. The genes are TRBV5-6 and TRBJ2-2; TRBD1 matches 11 bases. V lost 4 bases to trimming and J lost 4 bases; unmatched junction nucleotides: 3. CDR3 length equals 15 residues. CDR1 is SGHDT, CDR2 YYEEEE, per germline. The CDR3 region is CASSRGQGATGELFF. CDR3 sequence (DNA): TGTGCCAGCAGCCGCGGACAGGGGGCCACCGGGGAGCTGTTTTTT.

This sequence joins TRBV13 and TRBJ2-2, with D perhaps assigned TRBD1 or TRBD2 (5 bases each). The CDR3 is 13 residues long. The germline V gene encodes CDR1 PRHDT and CDR2 FYEKMQ (reference sequence). The V end lost 6 bases, the J end lost 5 bases, and 10 bases lay between the germline ends. The DNA for the CDR3 is TGTGCCAGCAGATCTGGGGGTACCGGGGAGCTGTTTTTT. Protein sequence: CASRSGGTGELFF.

This clone has just a few counts. V and J are TRBV18 and TRBJ2-7, with unresolved D. The CDR3 covers 15 residues. Per germline, CDR1 KGHSH and CDR2 LQKENI. V was clipped by 4 bases and J by 1 base, with 14 bases between them. The chain's CDR3 is CASSLGRLPSYEQYF. The DNA of the CDR3 is TGTGCCAGCTCACTAGGACGGCTACCTTCCTACGAGCAGTACTTC.

V usage is TRBV7-6 and J usage is TRBJ2-3; a weak D match, TRBD2 (5 bases). CDR3 size: 16 residues. Germline V CDR1 and CDR2: SGHVS, FNYEAQ. The V gene lost 1 base and the J gene lost 2 bases, with 13 bases spanning the gap. CDR3 sequence: CASSLVGLPSTDTQYF. CDR3 in DNA: TGTGCCAGCAGCTTAGTAGGACTCCCTTCCACAGATACGCAGTATTTT.

In DNA form, the CDR3 reads TGTGCCAGCAGCTTGGTAGTGGCAGGGGGCTTTAGAAATGAGCAGTTCTTC. Translated: CASSLVVAGGFRNEQFF. V and J are TRBV5-4 and TRBJ2-1, with 8 bases aligning to TRBD1. From germline, CDR1 is SGHNT and CDR2 YYREEE (reference sequence). V was clipped by 0 bases and J by 7 bases; unmatched bases: 12. The CDR3 is made up of 17 amino acids.

This clone occurred a few times. This chain links TRBV9 with TRBJ2-5; TRBD2 matches 10 bases. CDR1 and CDR2 (germline): SGDLS, YYNGEE. This CDR3 comprises 17 residues. Losses at the gene ends were 3 bases for V and 5 bases for J; bases not matched to a gene: 13. The CDR3 spells CASSAGATSGAGETQYF. For the CDR3, the DNA is TGTGCCAGCAGCGCTGGGGCCACTAGCGGGGCGGGTGAGACCCAGTACTTC.